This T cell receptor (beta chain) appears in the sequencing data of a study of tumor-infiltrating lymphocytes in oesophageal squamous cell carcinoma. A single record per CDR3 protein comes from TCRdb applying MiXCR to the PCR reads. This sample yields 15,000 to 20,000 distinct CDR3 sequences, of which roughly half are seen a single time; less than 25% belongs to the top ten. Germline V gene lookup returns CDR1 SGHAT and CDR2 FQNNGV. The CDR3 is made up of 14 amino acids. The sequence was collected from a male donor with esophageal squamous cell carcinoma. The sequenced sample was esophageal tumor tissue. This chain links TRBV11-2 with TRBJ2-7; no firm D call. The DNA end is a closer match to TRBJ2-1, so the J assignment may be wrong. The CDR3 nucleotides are TGTGCCAGCAGCTTAGAACCGTCAATGTTCGGGCAGTTCTTC. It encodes CASSLEPSMFGQFF.